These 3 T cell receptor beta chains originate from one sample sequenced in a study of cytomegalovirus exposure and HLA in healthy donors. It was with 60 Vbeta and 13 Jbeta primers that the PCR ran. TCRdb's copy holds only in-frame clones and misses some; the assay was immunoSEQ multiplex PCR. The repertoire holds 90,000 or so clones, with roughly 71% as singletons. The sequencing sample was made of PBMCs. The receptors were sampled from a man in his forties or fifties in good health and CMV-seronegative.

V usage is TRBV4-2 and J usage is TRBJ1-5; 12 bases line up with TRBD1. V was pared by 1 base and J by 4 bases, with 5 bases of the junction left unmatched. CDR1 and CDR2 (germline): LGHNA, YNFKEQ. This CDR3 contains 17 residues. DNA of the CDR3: TGTGCCAGCAGCCAAGGTATGGGACAGGGGGCTAATCAGCCCCAGCATTTT. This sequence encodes CASSQGMGQGANQPQHF.

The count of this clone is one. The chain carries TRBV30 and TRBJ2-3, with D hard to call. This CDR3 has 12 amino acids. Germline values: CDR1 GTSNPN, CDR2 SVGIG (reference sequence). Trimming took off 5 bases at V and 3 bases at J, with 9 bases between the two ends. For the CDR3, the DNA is TGTGCCTGGGCCCCCGGGACAGATACGCAGTATTTT. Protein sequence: CAWAPGTDTQYF. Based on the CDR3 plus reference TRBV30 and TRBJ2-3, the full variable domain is SQTIHQWPATLVQPVGSPLSLECTVEGTSNPNLYWYRQAAGRGLQLLFYSVGIGQISSEVPQNLSASRPQDRQFILSSKKLLLSDSGFYLCAWAPGTDTQYFGPGTRLTVL.

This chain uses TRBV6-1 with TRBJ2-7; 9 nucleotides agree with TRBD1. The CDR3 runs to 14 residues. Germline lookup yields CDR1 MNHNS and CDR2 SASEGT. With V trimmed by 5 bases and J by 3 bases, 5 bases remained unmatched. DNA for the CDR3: TGTGCCAGCAGTAGGGACAGGGTAATCTACGAGCAGTACTTC. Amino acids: CASSRDRVIYEQYF.